One sample yielded the 20 T cell receptor beta chains listed below, sequenced in a study of blood T cell repertoires in COVID-19. Sequencing was performed with immunoSEQ multiplex PCR; in TCRdb, only in-frame clones are kept and a portion is missing. The repertoire holds about 240,000 clones, with roughly 81% as singletons. The sample consisted of peripheral blood. The source is an elderly woman with COVID-19, enrolled during active disease.

The count of this clone is one. The rearrangement joins TRBV9 to TRBJ2-1; 13 nucleotides agree with TRBD2. The CDR3 has 14 residues. The V gene's germline CDR1 is SGDLS and CDR2 YYNGEE. Germline trimming cut 2 bases from V and 11 bases from J; bases unmatched to any gene: 4. DNA for the CDR3: TGTGCCAGCAGCGTCACCGGGACTAGCGGGAAGCAGTTCTTC. Translation gives CASSVTGTSGKQFF.

This chain links TRBV28 with TRBJ2-1, with 7 bases identical to TRBD2. The CDR3 consists of 16 residues. Per the germline V gene, CDR1 is MDHEN and CDR2 is SYDVKM. V gave up 6 bases and J gave up 5 bases; unmatched junction bases: 13. CDR3 residues: CASSVSGTTVNNEQFF. The DNA for the CDR3 is TGTGCCAGCAGCGTGTCCGGGACTACCGTCAACAATGAGCAGTTCTTC.

This clone appeared a single time. The V gene is TRBV30, the J gene TRBJ1-5; a possible D gene is TRBD1 (6 bases). The CDR3 sequence is 14 residues long. V was clipped by 2 bases and J by 4 bases, with 12 bases between them. The germline V gene has CDR1 GTSNPN and CDR2 SVGIG (reference sequence). CDR3 residues: CAWSQGLRNQPQHF. DNA for the CDR3: TGTGCCTGGAGTCAGGGGTTAAGAAATCAGCCCCAGCATTTT.

The chain combines TRBV6-4 with TRBJ2-3; D unresolved. CDR1 is MRHNA and CDR2 is SNTAGT in the germline V gene. V dropped 0 bases and J dropped 3 bases, with 13 bases sitting between them. This CDR3 region has 16 residues. The CDR3 DNA reads as TGTGCCAGCAGTGACTCTGATGCGGCTAGGACAGATACGCAGTATTTT. Protein product: CASSDSDAARTDTQYF.

J is TRBJ2-7 and V is TRBV7-3, with 7 positions matching TRBD1. Trimming cost V 5 bases and J 6 bases; bases outside gene matches: 7. Germline-derived CDR1 and CDR2 are SGHTA and FQGTGA. The CDR3 runs to 13 residues. CDR3 DNA sequence: TGTGCCAGCAGCCAACGACAGGGATCCGAGCAGTACTTC. It encodes CASSQRQGSEQYF.

The chain combines TRBV27 with TRBJ1-6; D call uncertain. Between the trimmed V and J ends, which lost 6 bases and 8 bases, there was a span of 8 bases. The V gene's germline CDR1 is MNHEY and CDR2 SMNVEV (reference sequence). This CDR3 spans 12 amino acids. In DNA, the CDR3 is TGTGCCAGCAGAATACTTGATTCACCCCTCCACTTT. Translating it yields CASRILDSPLHF.

This chain links TRBV27 with TRBJ1-5; 10 bases are shared with TRBD1. The CDR3 runs to 15 residues. The germline CDR1 and CDR2 sequences are MNHEY and SMNVEV (reference sequence). V was clipped by 6 bases and J by 6 bases; unmatched bases: 8. CDR3 coding DNA: TGTGCCAGCAGCCCTGCCAGGGACAGGGGTCAGCCCCAGCATTTT. It yields the protein CASSPARDRGQPQHF.

Points on this clone: Additional DNA sequences in this sample encode the identical CDR3. The rearrangement links TRBV6-6 to TRBJ2-2; possible D gene TRBD1, 5 bases. The CDR3 contains 15 residues. With 6 bases removed from V and 4 bases from J, the gap between germline ends came to 15 bases. Germline loops: CDR1 MNHNY, CDR2 SVGAGI (reference sequence). CDR3 sequence (DNA): TGTGCCAGCAGACCCTCGGGCAGGGCCACCGGGGAGCTGTTTTTT. Its translation is CASRPSGRATGELFF.

This chain links TRBV9 with TRBJ2-3; D may be TRBD1 (5 bases). The CDR3 sequence is 14 residues long. Germline V lookup: CDR1 SGDLS, CDR2 YYNGEE. Between the trimmed V and J ends, which lost 2 bases and 3 bases, there was a span of 10 bases. The CDR3 sequence is CASSVRQSTDTQYF. The DNA of the CDR3 is TGTGCCAGCAGCGTGCGACAGTCTACAGATACGCAGTATTTT.

The chain is built from TRBV11-2 and TRBJ2-5; D is possibly TRBD1 (6 bases). CDR1 is SGHAT, CDR2 FQNNGV, per germline. The CDR3 is 14 residues long. Trimming removed 5 bases at V and 1 base at J, with 11 bases between. The CDR3, as DNA: TGTGCCAGCAGCGCCGGACAGTTCCAAGAGACCCAGTACTTC. Residues: CASSAGQFQETQYF.

CDR3 nucleotides: TGTGCCAGCAGAGGAGCGACAGGGGCGGCTGAAAAACTGTTTTTT. Translating it yields CASRGATGAAEKLFF. The chain recombines TRBV6-6 with TRBJ1-4, with 8 bases lining up with TRBD1. J was trimmed by 7 bases and V by 6 bases; bases with no gene match: 10. Germline loops: CDR1 MNHNY, CDR2 SVGAGI (reference sequence). CDR3 length: 15 residues.

This chain links TRBV18 with TRBJ1-5; TRBD1 might be the D (5 bases). V lost 6 bases to trimming and J lost 6 bases, with 15 bases between them. Germline CDR1 reads KGHSH; CDR2 reads LQKENI. The length of the CDR3 is 14 residues. Written as DNA, the CDR3 is TGTGCCAGCTCCCCCGCCAGGACACCTCAGCCCCAGCATTTT. Residues: CASSPARTPQPQHF.

Only a few counts were recorded for this clone. This rearrangement joins TRBV24-1 to TRBJ1-3; no firm D call. Germline V gene data show CDR1 as KGHDR and CDR2 as SFDVKD. The CDR3 covers 13 residues. V was cut by 3 bases and J by 5 bases, with 7 bases left in between. In nucleotides, the CDR3 is TGTGCCACCAGTGATCCCCAGAGAAACACCATATATTTT. Protein product: CATSDPQRNTIYF.

V is TRBV5-6 and J is TRBJ1-4, with D possibly matching TRBD1 (5 bases). CDR1 and CDR2 (germline): SGHDT, YYEEEE. This CDR3 contains 15 residues. V was clipped by 0 bases and J by 8 bases, with 14 bases between them. This CDR3 reads CASSLVGGTPEKLFF. CDR3 sequence (DNA): TGTGCCAGCAGCTTGGTCGGGGGGACTCCCGAAAAACTGTTTTTT.

V and J are TRBV19 and TRBJ1-2; D is possibly TRBD1 (5 bases). The V and J ends lost 5 bases and 9 bases respectively, with 16 bases between them. CDR3 length equals 13 residues. CDR1 LNHDA and CDR2 SQIVND come from the germline V gene (reference sequence). DNA of the CDR3: TGTGCCAGTAGTCCCCACAGTGGGGCTAGCTACACCTTC. Translated, it gives CASSPHSGASYTF.

V is TRBV3-1 (or the pseudogene TRBV3-2) and J is TRBJ1-3, with D perhaps TRBD1 (6 bases). This CDR3 is built from 15 residues. Looked up from germline, CDR1 is LGHDT and CDR2 is YNNKEL (reference sequence). The V and J ends lost 7 bases and 1 base respectively, with 14 bases between them. CDR3 DNA sequence: TGTGCCAGCACATCTCTGGGGACATCTGGAAACACCATATATTTT. Translated: CASTSLGTSGNTIYF.

The rearrangement joins TRBV2 to TRBJ1-2; D not resolved. The CDR3 extends over 15 amino acids. Germline CDR1 is SNHLY and CDR2 is FYNNEI. The germline V and J ends were trimmed by 4 bases and 0 bases, with 12 bases remaining between them. This CDR3 reads CASSGSGLANYGYTF. CDR3 nucleotides: TGTGCCAGCAGTGGAAGCGGCTTAGCTAACTATGGCTACACCTTC.

The gene calls are TRBV7-9 and TRBJ1-2; D is undetermined. The CDR3 spans 16 residues. Trimming took off 5 bases at V and 0 bases at J, with 16 bases between the two ends. Germline CDR1 and CDR2: SEHNR and FQNEAQ (reference sequence). CDR3 amino acids: CASSPMVAVTNYGYTF. In nucleotides, the CDR3 is TGTGCCAGCAGCCCCATGGTCGCAGTAACTAACTATGGCTACACCTTC.

This rearrangement joins TRBV11-2 to TRBJ1-1, with a possible D match to TRBD1 (6 bases). CDR3 size: 13 residues. CDR1 and CDR2 from the germline V gene are SGHAT and FQNNGV. The V gene lost 5 bases and the J gene lost 7 bases, with 14 bases spanning the gap. This chain's CDR3 is CASSHTGRVEAFF. DNA of the CDR3: TGTGCCAGCAGCCATACAGGGAGAGTTGAAGCTTTCTTT.

The rearrangement links TRBV19 to TRBJ1-5; 7 nucleotides line up with TRBD1. Trimming took 10 bases from V and 3 from J; bases not matched to a gene: 12. The CDR3 is 15 residues long. Looked up from germline, CDR1 is LNHDA and CDR2 is SQIVND (reference sequence). The CDR3 loop is CATGGTAKFNQPQHF. The CDR3 nucleotides read TGTGCCACCGGAGGGACAGCAAAATTCAATCAGCCCCAGCATTTT. The full variable domain, in which reference TRBV19 and TRBJ1-5 provide the parts outside the CDR3, is DGGITQSPKYLFRKEGQNVTLSCEQNLNHDAMYWYRQDPGQGLRLIYYSQIVNDFQKGDIAEGYSVSREKKESFPLTVTSAQKNPTAFYLCATGGTAKFNQPQHFGDGTRLSIL.